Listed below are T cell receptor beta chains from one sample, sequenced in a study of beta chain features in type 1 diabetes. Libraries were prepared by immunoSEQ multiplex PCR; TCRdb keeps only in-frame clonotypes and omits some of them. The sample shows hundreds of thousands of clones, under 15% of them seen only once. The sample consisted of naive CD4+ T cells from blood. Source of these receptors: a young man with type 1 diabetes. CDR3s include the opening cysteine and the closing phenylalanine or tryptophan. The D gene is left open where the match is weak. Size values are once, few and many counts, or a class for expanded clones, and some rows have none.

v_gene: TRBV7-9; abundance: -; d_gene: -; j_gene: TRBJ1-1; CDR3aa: CASSMVDTEAFF; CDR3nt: TGTGCCAGCAGCATGGTTGACACTGAAGCTTTCTTT
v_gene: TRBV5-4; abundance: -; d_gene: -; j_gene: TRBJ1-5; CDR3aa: CASSPDLTQPQHF; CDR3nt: TGTGCCAGCAGCCCGGATCTCACACAGCCCCAGCATTTT
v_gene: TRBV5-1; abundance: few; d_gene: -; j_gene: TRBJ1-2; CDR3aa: CASSLGAEGYTF; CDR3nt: TGCGCCAGCAGCTTGGGAGCGGAGGGCTACACCTTC
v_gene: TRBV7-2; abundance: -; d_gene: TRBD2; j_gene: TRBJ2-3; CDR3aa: CASGGRTSGTDTQYF; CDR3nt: TGTGCCAGCGGAGGCCGGACTAGCGGTACAGATACGCAGTATTTT
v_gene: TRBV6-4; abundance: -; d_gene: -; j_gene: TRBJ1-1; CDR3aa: CASSERENTEAFF; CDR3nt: TGTGCCAGCAGTGAACGGGAGAACACTGAAGCTTTCTTT
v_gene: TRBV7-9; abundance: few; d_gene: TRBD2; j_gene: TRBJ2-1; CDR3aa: CASRPSGGINEQFF; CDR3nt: TGTGCCAGCAGACCTAGCGGGGGGATTAATGAGCAGTTCTTC
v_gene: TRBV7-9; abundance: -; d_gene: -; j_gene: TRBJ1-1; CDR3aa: CASSPQGAHPEAFF; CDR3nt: TGTGCCAGCAGCCCGCAGGGAGCGCACCCTGAAGCTTTCTTT
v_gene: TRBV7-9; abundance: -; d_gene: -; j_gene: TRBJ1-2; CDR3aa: CASSLAGDRGYTF; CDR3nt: TGTGCCAGCAGCTTAGCGGGCGATCGGGGCTACACCTTC
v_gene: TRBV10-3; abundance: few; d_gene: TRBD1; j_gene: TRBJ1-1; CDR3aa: CAIRKGQMNTEAFF; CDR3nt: TGTGCCATCAGGAAGGGACAGATGAACACTGAAGCTTTCTTT
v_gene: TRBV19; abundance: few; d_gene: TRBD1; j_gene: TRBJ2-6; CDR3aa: CASSIDRGQGSGANVLTF; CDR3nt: TGTGCCAGTAGTATAGATCGGGGACAGGGCTCAGGGGCCAACGTCCTGACTTTC
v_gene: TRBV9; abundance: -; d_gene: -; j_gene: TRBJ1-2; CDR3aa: CASSVGHGGNYGYTF; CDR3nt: TGTGCCAGCAGCGTAGGTCACGGGGGGAACTATGGCTACACCTTC
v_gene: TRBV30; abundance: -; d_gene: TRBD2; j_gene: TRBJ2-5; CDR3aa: CAWGPGLQETQYF; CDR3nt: TGTGCCTGGGGTCCGGGACTACAAGAGACCCAGTACTTC
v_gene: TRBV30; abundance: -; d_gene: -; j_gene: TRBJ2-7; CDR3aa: CAWNRQGSVYEQYF; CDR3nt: TGTGCCTGGAACCGGCAGGGGAGTGTATACGAGCAGTACTTC
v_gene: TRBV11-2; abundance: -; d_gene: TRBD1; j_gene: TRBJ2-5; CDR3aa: CASSTRQGVGETQYF; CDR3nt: TGTGCCAGCAGCACCCGACAGGGGGTGGGAGAGACCCAGTACTTC
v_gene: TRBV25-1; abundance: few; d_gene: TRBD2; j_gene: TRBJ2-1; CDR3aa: CASSGLLAGDYNEQFF; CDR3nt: TGTGCCAGCAGTGGGTTACTAGCGGGCGACTACAATGAGCAGTTCTTC
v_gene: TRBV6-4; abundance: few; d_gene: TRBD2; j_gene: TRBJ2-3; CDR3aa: CASSLGLARTDTQYF; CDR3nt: TGTGCCAGCAGCCTCGGACTAGCTCGAACAGATACGCAGTATTTT
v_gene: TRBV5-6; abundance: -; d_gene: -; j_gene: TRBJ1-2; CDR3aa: CASRAGAAATF; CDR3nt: TGTGCCAGCAGGGCCGGGGCAGCTGCCACCTTC
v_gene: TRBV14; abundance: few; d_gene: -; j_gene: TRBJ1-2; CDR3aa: CASSQDPYGYTF; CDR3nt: TGTGCCAGCAGCCAAGATCCCTATGGCTACACCTTC
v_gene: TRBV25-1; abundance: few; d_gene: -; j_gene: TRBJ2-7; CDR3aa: CASSPRLGPSSYEQYF; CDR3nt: TGTGCCAGCAGCCCAAGGCTGGGACCTAGCTCCTACGAGCAGTACTTC
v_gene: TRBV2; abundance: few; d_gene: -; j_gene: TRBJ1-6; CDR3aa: CASTGLAGEESPLHF; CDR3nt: TGTGCCAGCACGGGCTTGGCAGGGGAGGAATCACCCCTCCACTTT
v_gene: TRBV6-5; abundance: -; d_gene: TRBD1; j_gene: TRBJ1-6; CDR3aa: CASRPGQGNSPLHF; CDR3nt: TGTGCCAGCAGGCCAGGACAGGGAAATTCACCCCTCCACTTT
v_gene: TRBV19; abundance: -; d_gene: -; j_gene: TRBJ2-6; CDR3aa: CASSLEGRSGANVLTF; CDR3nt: TGTGCCAGTAGTTTAGAGGGGCGCTCTGGGGCCAACGTCCTGACTTTC
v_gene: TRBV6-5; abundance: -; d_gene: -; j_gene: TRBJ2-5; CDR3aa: CASSYSKQQETQYF; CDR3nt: TGTGCCAGCAGTTACTCGAAACAACAAGAGACCCAGTACTTC
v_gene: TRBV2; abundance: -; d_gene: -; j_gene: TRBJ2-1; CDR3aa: CASSEQGRAYNEQFF; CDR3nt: TGTGCCAGCAGTGAACAGGGTAGGGCCTACAATGAGCAGTTCTTC
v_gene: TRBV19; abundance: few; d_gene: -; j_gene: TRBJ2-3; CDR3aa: CASSIAASTDTQYF; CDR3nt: TGTGCCAGTAGTATTGCGGCTAGCACAGATACGCAGTATTTT
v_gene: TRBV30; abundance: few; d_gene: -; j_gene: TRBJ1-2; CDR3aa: CAWSPPTGYGYTF; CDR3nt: TGTGCCTGGAGTCCCCCGACGGGCTATGGCTACACCTTC
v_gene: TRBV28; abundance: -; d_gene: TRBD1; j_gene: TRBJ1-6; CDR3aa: CASSDPQGGWNSPLHF; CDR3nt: TGTGCCAGCAGTGACCCACAGGGGGGTTGGAATTCACCCCTCCACTTT
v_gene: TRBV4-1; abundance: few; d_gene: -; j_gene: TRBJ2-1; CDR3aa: CASSQEAGYPRGEQFF; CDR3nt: TGCGCCAGCAGCCAAGAAGCAGGGTACCCTCGGGGTGAGCAGTTCTTC
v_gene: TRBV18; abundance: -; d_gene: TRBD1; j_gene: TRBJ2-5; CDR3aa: CASSGTGSETQYF; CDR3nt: TGTGCCAGCTCAGGGACAGGGAGTGAGACCCAGTACTTC
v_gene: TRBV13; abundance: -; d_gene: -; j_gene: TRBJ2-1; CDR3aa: CASSSSPGLTGKNEQFF; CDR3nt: TGTGCCAGCAGCTCCTCCCCGGGCTTAACAGGGAAGAATGAGCAGTTCTTC
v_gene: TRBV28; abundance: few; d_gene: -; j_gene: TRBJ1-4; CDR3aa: CASSLSTTLEKLFF; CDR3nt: TGTGCCAGCAGTTTAAGTACCACGCTTGAAAAACTGTTTTTT
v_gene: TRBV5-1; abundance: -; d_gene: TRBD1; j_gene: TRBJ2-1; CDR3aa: CASSLSPDRSFNEQFF; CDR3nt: TGCGCCAGCAGCTTGTCCCCGGACAGGAGCTTCAATGAGCAGTTCTTC
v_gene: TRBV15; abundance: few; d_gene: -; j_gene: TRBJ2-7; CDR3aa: CATSRASPGWSEQYF; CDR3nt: TGTGCCACCAGCAGAGCGTCGCCAGGATGGAGCGAGCAGTACTTC
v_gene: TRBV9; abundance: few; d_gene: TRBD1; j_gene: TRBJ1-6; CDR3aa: CASSGDRGDSPLHF; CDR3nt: TGTGCCAGCAGCGGCGACAGGGGGGATTCACCCCTCCACTTT
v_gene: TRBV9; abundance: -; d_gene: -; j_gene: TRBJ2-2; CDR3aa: CASSPRGLGSSNTGELFF; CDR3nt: TGTGCCAGCAGCCCAAGGGGGTTGGGGAGTTCAAACACCGGGGAGCTGTTTTTT
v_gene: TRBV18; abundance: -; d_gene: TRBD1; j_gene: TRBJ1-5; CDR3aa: CASSSGTGLNQPQHF; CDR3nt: TGTGCCAGCTCATCCGGGACAGGACTGAATCAGCCCCAGCATTTT